This TCR beta chain is drawn from a study of blood T cell repertoires in COVID-19. There are 15 residues in the CDR3. Germline loops: CDR1 GTSNPN, CDR2 SVGIG (reference sequence). The germline V and J ends were trimmed by 1 base and 0 bases, with 12 bases remaining between them. The protocol was immunoSEQ multiplex PCR, while the TCRdb copy is restricted to in-frame clones and leaves out a portion. Among over 200,000 clones listed, approximately 88% were seen once. This clonotype was sampled from a woman aged 40 to 49 with acute COVID-19. Material for sequencing was PBMCs or T cells enriched from blood (not recorded which). This chain links TRBV30 with TRBJ1-1; possibly TRBD1 for D (6 bases). In DNA, the CDR3 is TGTGCCTGGAGTGGTGGACAGTTGTTGAACACTGAAGCTTTCTTT. Translation gives CAWSGGQLLNTEAFF.